The rows below give T cell receptor beta chains drawn from one sample of a study of Ad26.COV2.S vaccination and SARS-CoV-2 variants. Clones were sequenced by immunoSEQ multiplex PCR, and TCRdb holds only the in-frame ones, with some missing. Of about 350,000 clones in the sample, around 83% are singletons; the top ten hold around 3.3%. The input for sequencing was peripheral blood, taken in a trial of Ad26.COV2.S vaccine versus placebo. The receptors stem from a person between 18 and 65 years old who received the Ad26.COV2.S COVID-19 vaccine or a placebo. Both conserved end residues are part of each CDR3. A D gene is named only where the DNA matches it firmly. Clone size, where shown, is once, few, many, or a class for clones that have expanded.

d_call: TRBD1; j_call: TRBJ2-7; cdr3_length: 15; v_call: TRBV2; clone_size: NA; cdr3_nt: TGTGCCAGCAGTGTCTTTCAGGGGGACTCCTACGAGCAGTACTTC; cdr3_aa: CASSVFQGDSYEQYF
d_call: NA; j_call: TRBJ2-1; cdr3_length: 11; v_call: TRBV23-1; clone_size: NA; cdr3_nt: TGCGCCAGCAGTGACGGCAATGAGCAGTTCTTC; cdr3_aa: CASSDGNEQFF
d_call: NA; j_call: TRBJ1-2; cdr3_length: 15; v_call: TRBV27; clone_size: NA; cdr3_nt: TGTGCCAGCAGTTCTACCTCAATTCTTAACTATGGCTACACCTTC; cdr3_aa: CASSSTSILNYGYTF
d_call: NA; j_call: TRBJ1-5; cdr3_length: 13; v_call: TRBV2; clone_size: NA; cdr3_nt: TGTGCCAGCAGGGGAGATAGCAATCAGCCCCAGCATTTT; cdr3_aa: CASRGDSNQPQHF
d_call: NA; j_call: TRBJ2-1; cdr3_length: 12; v_call: TRBV28; clone_size: NA; cdr3_nt: TGTGCCAGCAGTCTAAACTACAATGAGCAGTTCTTC; cdr3_aa: CASSLNYNEQFF
d_call: NA; j_call: TRBJ2-7; cdr3_length: 13; v_call: TRBV5-4; clone_size: NA; cdr3_nt: TGTGCCAGCAGCAAGACAGGTTACTACGAGCAGTACTTC; cdr3_aa: CASSKTGYYEQYF
d_call: NA; j_call: TRBJ2-1; cdr3_length: 16; v_call: TRBV21-1; clone_size: NA; cdr3_nt: TGTGCCAGCATCCCCGGGAGGATCGGGTCCTACAATGAGCAGTTCTTC; cdr3_aa: CASIPGRIGSYNEQFF
d_call: NA; j_call: TRBJ2-7; cdr3_length: 13; v_call: TRBV12-3/TRBV12-4; clone_size: NA; cdr3_nt: TGTGCCAGCAGTTTTGGACTCTCCTACGAGCAGTACTTC; cdr3_aa: CASSFGLSYEQYF
d_call: NA; j_call: TRBJ2-2; cdr3_length: 17; v_call: TRBV7-2; clone_size: NA; cdr3_nt: TGTGCCAGCAGCCCCAGGGGAGGGGGCGCGGGCACCGGGGAGCTGTTTTTT; cdr3_aa: CASSPRGGGAGTGELFF
d_call: NA; j_call: TRBJ2-2; cdr3_length: 14; v_call: TRBV27; clone_size: few; cdr3_nt: TGTGCCAGCATGAACAGGGTAGGCACCGGGGAGCTGTTTTTT; cdr3_aa: CASMNRVGTGELFF
d_call: NA; j_call: TRBJ1-1; cdr3_length: 14; v_call: TRBV7-2; clone_size: NA; cdr3_nt: TGTGCCAGCAGCTTAGCTTCCGAAAACACTGAAGCTTTCTTT; cdr3_aa: CASSLASENTEAFF
d_call: NA; j_call: TRBJ2-3; cdr3_length: 12; v_call: TRBV5-4; clone_size: NA; cdr3_nt: TGTGCCAGCAGCCGACATCCCGATACGCAGTATTTT; cdr3_aa: CASSRHPDTQYF
d_call: NA; j_call: TRBJ2-3; cdr3_length: 14; v_call: TRBV24-1; clone_size: NA; cdr3_nt: TGTGCCACCAGTGAAACCGACCGGACAGATACGCAGTATTTT; cdr3_aa: CATSETDRTDTQYF
d_call: NA; j_call: TRBJ2-5; cdr3_length: 16; v_call: TRBV7-9; clone_size: NA; cdr3_nt: TGTGCCAGCAGCGAATGGGCCTCCAGGCACCAAGAGACCCAGTACTTC; cdr3_aa: CASSEWASRHQETQYF
d_call: NA; j_call: TRBJ1-2; cdr3_length: 12; v_call: TRBV28; clone_size: NA; cdr3_nt: TGTGCCAGCAGCTCTGACCGCTATGGCTACACCTTC; cdr3_aa: CASSSDRYGYTF
d_call: TRBD1; j_call: TRBJ2-1; cdr3_length: 13; v_call: TRBV7-9; clone_size: NA; cdr3_nt: TGTGCCAGCAGCTGGACAGGGTATAATGAGCAGTTCTTC; cdr3_aa: CASSWTGYNEQFF
d_call: TRBD1; j_call: TRBJ1-2; cdr3_length: 16; v_call: TRBV7-9; clone_size: NA; cdr3_nt: TGTGCCAGCAGCTTCCGGACAGGGAAAAATAACTATGGCTACACCTTC; cdr3_aa: CASSFRTGKNNYGYTF
d_call: NA; j_call: TRBJ2-3; cdr3_length: 14; v_call: TRBV30; clone_size: NA; cdr3_nt: TGTGCCTACCTACAGGGGAGGAGGACAGATACGCAGTATTTT; cdr3_aa: CAYLQGRRTDTQYF
d_call: NA; j_call: TRBJ1-2; cdr3_length: 12; v_call: TRBV5-5; clone_size: once; cdr3_nt: TGTGCCAGCAGCTTGACGTACTATGGCTACACCTTC; cdr3_aa: CASSLTYYGYTF
d_call: TRBD2; j_call: TRBJ2-5; cdr3_length: 16; v_call: TRBV28; clone_size: NA; cdr3_nt: TGTGCCAGCAGTTCCACGGGACTAGAGGGACAAGAGACCCAGTACTTC; cdr3_aa: CASSSTGLEGQETQYF
d_call: NA; j_call: TRBJ2-1; cdr3_length: 11; v_call: TRBV30; clone_size: NA; cdr3_nt: TGTGCCTGGAGTGTATACAATGAGCAGTTCTTC; cdr3_aa: CAWSVYNEQFF
d_call: NA; j_call: TRBJ1-5; cdr3_length: 12; v_call: TRBV24-1; clone_size: NA; cdr3_nt: TGTGCCACCAGTGACAACAATCAGCCCCAGCATTTT; cdr3_aa: CATSDNNQPQHF
d_call: TRBD1; j_call: TRBJ1-1; cdr3_length: 14; v_call: TRBV18; clone_size: NA; cdr3_nt: TGTGCCAGCTCACGGGGACAGGGAAGCACTGAAGCTTTCTTT; cdr3_aa: CASSRGQGSTEAFF
d_call: NA; j_call: TRBJ1-6; cdr3_length: 16; v_call: TRBV6-5; clone_size: NA; cdr3_nt: TGTGCCAGCAGTTCACCTACCCGAGGGGTTAATTCACCCCTCCACTTT; cdr3_aa: CASSSPTRGVNSPLHF
d_call: TRBD1; j_call: TRBJ1-4; cdr3_length: 14; v_call: TRBV13; clone_size: NA; cdr3_nt: TGTGCCAGCAGCAACCAGGGGGCGCATGAAAAACTGTTTTTT; cdr3_aa: CASSNQGAHEKLFF
d_call: NA; j_call: TRBJ2-2; cdr3_length: 15; v_call: TRBV7-2; clone_size: once; cdr3_nt: TGTGCCAGCAGCTTAGGCGCTGGGAACACCGGGGAGCTGTTTTTT; cdr3_aa: CASSLGAGNTGELFF
d_call: NA; j_call: TRBJ1-3; cdr3_length: 16; v_call: TRBV7-2; clone_size: NA; cdr3_nt: TGTGCCAGCAGCTTAGCGGGAGGCTACTATGGAAACACCATATATTTT; cdr3_aa: CASSLAGGYYGNTIYF
d_call: NA; j_call: TRBJ2-2; cdr3_length: 15; v_call: TRBV7-6; clone_size: NA; cdr3_nt: TGTGCCAGCAGCCAAAGATTAGACAGGCTCGGGGAGCTGTTTTTT; cdr3_aa: CASSQRLDRLGELFF
d_call: NA; j_call: TRBJ2-3; cdr3_length: 15; v_call: TRBV9; clone_size: NA; cdr3_nt: TGTGCCAGCAGCCCACAGCAGGGTAGCACAGATACGCAGTATTTT; cdr3_aa: CASSPQQGSTDTQYF
d_call: NA; j_call: TRBJ2-7; cdr3_length: 14; v_call: TRBV28; clone_size: NA; cdr3_nt: TGTGCCAGCAGTGAGACCGGGAATCCCTACGAGCAGTACTTC; cdr3_aa: CASSETGNPYEQYF